This T cell receptor beta chain was profiled in a study of blood T cell repertoires in COVID-19. Some clones are missing from TCRdb's copy, which holds only in-frame ones; the method was immunoSEQ multiplex PCR. This sample has 450,000 to 600,000 clones, with 87% found just once. Trimming shortened V by 2 bases and J by 2 bases, and 10 bases separated the two germline ends. The CDR3 contains 14 residues. Germline V gene lookup returns CDR1 SGHVS and CDR2 FNYEAQ. The chain has TRBV7-6 and TRBJ2-7; TRBD2 might be the D (6 bases). The sequenced sample was PBMCs or T cells enriched from blood (not recorded which). This clonotype was obtained from a woman aged 18-29 years who had recovered from COVID-19. This CDR3 is CASSLTGGAYEQYF. DNA for the CDR3: TGTGCCAGCAGCTTAACAGGAGGGGCCTACGAGCAGTACTTC.